What follows are 14 T cell receptor beta chains derived from one specimen sequenced in a study of CXCR3-negative and CXCR3-positive naive CD8 T cells. With UMI labels, 5' RACE was used to prepare the TRB cDNA libraries. With the 5' RACE reads reprocessed, TCRdb shows one record per CDR3 protein and no DNA. This sample contains approximately 62,000 distinct CDR3 sequences. The sample comprised naive CXCR3- CD8+ T cells from blood. Subset given: CD45RO-CCR7+CD27+CD95- naive CD8+ T cells lacking CXCR3 (TNR3-). These receptors were taken from a human donor in good health. Some clones in this sample may be carry-over from other donors' samples.

The chain links TRBV5-1 to TRBJ2-3. The CDR3 is made up of 14 amino acids. Looked up from germline, CDR1 is SGHRS and CDR2 is YFSETQ. This CDR3 is CASSSGTNTDTQYF.

The rearrangement joins TRBV6-5 to TRBJ1-1; TCRdb lists TRBD1, though no DNA is available to test this call. The CDR3 sequence is 14 residues long. Germline-derived CDR1 and CDR2 are MNHEY and SVGAGI. CDR3 region: CASSAGTGRTEAFF.

V and J are TRBV7-2 and TRBJ1-5; checking the TCRdb D call of TRBD1 is not possible without DNA. The CDR3 loop spans 15 amino acids. CDR1 and CDR2 (germline): SGHTA, FQGNSA. The chain's CDR3 is CASSPWPGNNQPQHF.

The V and J genes are TRBV6-5 and TRBJ2-2. This CDR3 contains 13 residues. The germline CDR1 and CDR2 sequences are MNHEY and SVGAGI. This CDR3 is CASSYSSRGELFF.

The chain recombines TRBV28 with TRBJ2-1; absent DNA, TCRdb's TRBD1 call cannot be checked. There are 17 residues in the CDR3. Germline CDR1 and CDR2: MDHEN and SYDVKM. CDR3 sequence: CASSGATGASSYNEQFF.

The genes are TRBV7-2 and TRBJ1-1; TCRdb indicates TRBD1, and absent DNA this call remains unverified. In germline, CDR1 is SGHTA, CDR2 FQGNSA. This CDR3 spans 17 amino acids. This CDR3 is CASSPSGGPKMNTEAFF.

This chain's CDR3 is CSAPQRASDYNEQFF. The V call is TRBV20-1, the J call TRBJ2-1; TCRdb gives TRBD2 as the D gene, but with no DNA this cannot be confirmed. From germline, CDR1 is DFQATT and CDR2 SNEGSKA (reference sequence). CDR3 size: 15 residues.

The gene calls are TRBV4-1 and TRBJ1-1. Germline V gene data show CDR1 as MGHRA and CDR2 as YSYEKL. CDR3 size: 14 residues. The CDR3 loop is CASSQDNRGTEAFF.

This chain links TRBV5-1 with TRBJ2-7. The germline V gene has CDR1 SGHRS and CDR2 YFSETQ. The CDR3 sequence is 13 residues long. This chain's CDR3 is CASSFDTGVEQYF.

The chain uses TRBV6-5 and TRBJ2-1. Germline V CDR1 and CDR2: MNHEY, SVGAGI. The CDR3 has 14 amino acids. CDR3 loop: CASSYGESYNEQFF.

The V and J genes are TRBV29-1 and TRBJ2-3; TCRdb's assignment of TRBD1 cannot be checked, as there is no DNA. Germline V lookup: CDR1 SQVTM, CDR2 ANQGSEA. CDR3 size: 15 residues. The CDR3 sequence is CSAPVPGLAPNTQYF.

The V and J genes are TRBV7-9 and TRBJ1-2. The CDR3 contains 14 residues. Germline CDR1 is SEHNR and CDR2 is FQNEAQ (reference sequence). CDR3 in amino acids: CASSPVGANYGYTF.

The chain carries TRBV7-8 and TRBJ1-5; TCRdb's D call of TRBD1 is untestable without DNA. The CDR3 is 14 amino acids. Germline lookup yields CDR1 SGHVS and CDR2 FQNEAQ. CDR3 amino acids: CASSLLGADQPQHF.

This chain uses TRBV3-1 with TRBJ2-1; TCRdb's D gene call, TRBD1, goes unchecked for lack of DNA. Germline V CDR1 and CDR2: LGHDT, YNNKEL (reference sequence). This CDR3 spans 16 amino acids. CDR3 loop: CASSPVGTGVYNEQFF.